This T cell receptor beta chain stems from a study of T cell clones after liver transplantation. The table came from immunoSEQ multiplex PCR; TCRdb's copy has only in-frame clones and leaves some out. The sample shows roughly 120,000 clones, about nine tenths of them seen only once. CDR3 length: 15 amino acids. CDR1 and CDR2 (germline): SQVTM, ANQGSEA. The V gene lost 4 bases and the J gene lost 1 base, with 16 bases spanning the gap. In its sample, this clone was seen once. The sequence derives from a human patient who received a liver transplant. The graft donor may have given rise to some T cells. This rearrangement joins TRBV29-1 to TRBJ2-5; a possible D gene is TRBD2 (6 bases). Sequenced here: CD4+ T cells from blood, sampled 12 months after liver transplant. This CDR3 is CSVVYLAGPQETQYF. The CDR3 region has the DNA TGCAGCGTTGTATATTTGGCGGGACCCCAAGAGACCCAGTACTTC.